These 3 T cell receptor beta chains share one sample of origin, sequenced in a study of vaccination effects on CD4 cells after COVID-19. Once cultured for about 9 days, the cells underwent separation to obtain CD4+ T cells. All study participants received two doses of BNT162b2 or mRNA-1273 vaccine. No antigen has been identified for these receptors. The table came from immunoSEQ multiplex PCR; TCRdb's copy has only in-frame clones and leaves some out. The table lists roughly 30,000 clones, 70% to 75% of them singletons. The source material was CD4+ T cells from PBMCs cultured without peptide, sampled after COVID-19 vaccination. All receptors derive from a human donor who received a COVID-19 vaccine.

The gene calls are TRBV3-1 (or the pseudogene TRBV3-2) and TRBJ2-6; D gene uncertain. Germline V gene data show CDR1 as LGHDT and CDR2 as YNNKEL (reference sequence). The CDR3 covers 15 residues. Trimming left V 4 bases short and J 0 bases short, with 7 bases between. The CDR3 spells CASSPPRSGANVLTF. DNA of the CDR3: TGTGCCAGCAGCCCGCCCCGCTCTGGGGCCAACGTCCTGACTTTC.

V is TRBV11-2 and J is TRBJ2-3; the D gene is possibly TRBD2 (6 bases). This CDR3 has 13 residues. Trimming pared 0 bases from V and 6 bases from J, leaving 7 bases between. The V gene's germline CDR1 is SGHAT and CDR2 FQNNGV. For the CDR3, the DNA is TGTGCCAGCAGCTTAGATCGGGGGGATACGCAGTATTTT. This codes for CASSLDRGDTQYF.

This chain's CDR3 is CASSPRIVGPNYNEQFF. CDR3 coding DNA: TGTGCCAGCAGCCCCCGGATAGTTGGTCCGAATTACAATGAGCAGTTCTTC. The rearrangement joins TRBV7-9 to TRBJ2-1; D is unclear. Germline V lookup: CDR1 SEHNR, CDR2 FQNEAQ (reference sequence). CDR3 length equals 17 residues. Trimming stripped 5 bases from V and 4 bases from J, with 21 bases between.